Given below is one T cell receptor beta chain in context. Its antigen is unknown. The sample comes from a study of T cells after yellow fever vaccination. TCRdb analysed the 5' RACE reads with MiXCR anew, one entry per CDR3 protein. The sample has fewer than 350,000 distinct CDR3 sequences; about 8.7% are singletons. Study-wide results and caveats: Contaminating bulk clonotypes could be abundant in FACS-sorted repertoires.

Germline V CDR1 and CDR2: LGHNA, YNFKEQ. The CDR3 is made up of 16 amino acids. The V end lost 0 bases, the J end lost 1 base, and 11 bases lay between the germline ends. This receptor was identified in a man aged 18 to 30 who received the YFV17D yellow fever vaccine. The genes are TRBV4-2 and TRBJ2-3; D uncertain. The sample here was PBMCs, taken on the day of the first yellow fever vaccination. The CDR3 coding sequence is TGTGCCAGCAGCCAAGATATGAGAGAGGGCACAGATACGCAGTATTTT. It translates to CASSQDMREGTDTQYF.